These 22 T cell receptor beta chains were sequenced from one sample in a study of T cell changes during pregnancy in multiple sclerosis. Profiling relied on immunoSEQ multiplex PCR, and the TCRdb table lists in-frame clones only, not all of them. The sample carries 52,000 or so clones, approximately 91% recorded once. The specimen was CD4+ T cells from peripheral blood mononuclear cells, collected in the second trimester of pregnancy. All receptors derive from a female donor with multiple sclerosis, enrolled in a pregnancy study.

V gene TRBV28 combines with J gene TRBJ1-5; a possible D gene is TRBD1 (6 bases). Germline V gene lookup returns CDR1 MDHEN and CDR2 SYDVKM. V was pared by 6 bases and J by 3 bases, with 12 bases between. The CDR3 loop spans 14 amino acids. CDR3 DNA sequence: TGTGCCAGCAGCCTCGGACAGTTCAATCAGCCCCAGCATTTT. It specifies CASSLGQFNQPQHF. The full variable domain, its missing parts supplied by reference TRBV28 and TRBJ1-5, is DVKVTQSSRYLVKRTGEKVFLECVQDMDHENMFWYRQDPGLGLRLIYFSYDVKMKEKGDIPEGYSVSREKKERFSLILESASTNQTSMYLCASSLGQFNQPQHFGDGTRLSIL.

The rearrangement links TRBV30 to TRBJ2-7, with 7 bases identical to TRBD2. J was trimmed by 2 bases and V by 1 base; bases with no gene match: 5. CDR1 and CDR2 from the germline V gene are GTSNPN and SVGIG (reference sequence). The CDR3 is 14 amino acids. CDR3 in amino acids: CAWSEVAGPYEQYF. The CDR3 DNA follows: TGTGCCTGGAGTGAGGTAGCGGGTCCCTACGAGCAGTACTTC.

The sample holds one count of this clone. The V call is TRBV11-1, the J call TRBJ2-5; TRBD1 matches 7 bases. Germline CDR1 is SGHAT and CDR2 is FQDESV (reference sequence). Trimming at V came to 4 bases and at J to 1 base, leaving 6 bases not matched to a gene. The CDR3 covers 15 residues. The CDR3 DNA reads TGTGCCAGCAGCTCAACAGGGGCCGTCCAAGAGACCCAGTACTTC. It codes for CASSSTGAVQETQYF.

The chain links TRBV10-3 to TRBJ2-2, with 11 bases aligning to TRBD1. Germline CDR1 reads ENHRY; CDR2 reads SYGVKD. Losses at the gene ends were 2 bases for V and 5 bases for J; bases not matched to a gene: 4. The CDR3 contains 16 residues. The CDR3 loop is CAISEAGTGGTGELFF. DNA for the CDR3: TGTGCCATCAGTGAGGCCGGGACAGGGGGGACCGGGGAGCTGTTTTTT.

The V call is TRBV7-2, the J call TRBJ1-1, with D tentatively TRBD1 (6 bases). V shed 5 bases and J shed 5 bases, with 18 bases lying between them. The germline V gene has CDR1 SGHTA and CDR2 FQGNSA. The CDR3 length is 15 residues. CDR3 bases: TGTGCCAGCAGCCCAGGGGTTAGTAGAGAAACTGAAGCTTTCTTT. It codes for CASSPGVSRETEAFF.

Of note for this clone: Relative to the germline gene, one junction end is altered; a read error may explain this. The chain is built from TRBV7-7 and TRBJ2-1, with 13 bases matching TRBD2. Looked up from germline, CDR1 is SSHAT and CDR2 is FNYEAQ (reference sequence). The CDR3 extends over 16 amino acids. CDR3 nucleotide sequence: TGTGCTAGCAGCACAGGGACTAGCGGGGTCTTGGATGAGCAGTTCTTC. It codes for CASSTGTSGVLDEQFF.

V is TRBV19 and J is TRBJ1-2; D gene unclear. Germline CDR1 reads LNHDA; CDR2 reads SQIVND (reference sequence). Trimming removed 5 bases at V and 4 bases at J, with 5 bases between. CDR3 size: 11 residues. Written as DNA, the CDR3 is TGTGCCAGTAGTCACAGCTATGGCTACACCTTC. This encodes CASSHSYGYTF.

The chain carries TRBV18 and TRBJ2-5; D is unclear. Trimming removed 2 bases at V and 5 bases at J, with 9 bases between. This CDR3 is built from 13 residues. Germline assignment: CDR1 KGHSH and CDR2 LQKENI. For the CDR3, the DNA is TGTGCCAGCTCACCAGGTCCGAGCGAGACCCAGTACTTC. Translating it yields CASSPGPSETQYF.

The CDR3 sequence is CASSLDGVRGPDEQFF. CDR3 in DNA: TGTGCCAGCAGCTTGGATGGGGTCAGGGGGCCGGATGAGCAGTTCTTC. V usage is TRBV5-6 and J usage is TRBJ2-1, with 8 bases lining up with TRBD1. The CDR3 has 16 amino acids. Germline V gene sequence: CDR1 SGHDT, CDR2 YYEEEE. Trimming at V came to 0 bases and at J to 8 bases, leaving 10 bases not matched to a gene.

V usage is TRBV15 and J usage is TRBJ1-4, with TRBD1 as a possible D gene (6 bases). Per germline, CDR1 LNHNV and CDR2 YYDKDF (reference sequence). V was shortened by 8 bases and J by 8 bases, with 12 bases between the two germline ends. This CDR3 comprises 12 residues. CDR3 nucleotides: TGTGCCACCGGTGACAGGAGGGAAAAACTGTTTTTT. This codes for CATGDRREKLFF. Using reference TRBV15 and TRBJ1-4 for the parts outside the CDR3, the full variable domain is DAMVIQNPRYQVTQFGKPVTLSCSQTLNHNVMYWYQQKSSQAPKLLFHYYDKDFNNEADTPDNFQSRRPNTSFCFLDIRSPGLGDTAMYLCATGDRREKLFFGSGTQLSVL.

The chain combines TRBV9 with TRBJ2-5; TRBD1 aligns across 12 bases. Germline values: CDR1 SGDLS, CDR2 YYNGEE. V was clipped by 3 bases and J by 5 bases; unmatched bases: 5. This CDR3 region has 15 residues. CDR3: CASSGDRGPPETQYF. CDR3 DNA: TGTGCCAGCAGCGGGGACAGGGGGCCTCCCGAGACCCAGTACTTC.

V gene TRBV19 combines with J gene TRBJ2-2; 8 bases fit TRBD2. After removal of 3 bases from V and 2 bases from J, the junction contained 5 bases not matched to a gene. CDR1 is LNHDA, CDR2 SQIVND, per germline (reference sequence). This CDR3 comprises 16 residues. The CDR3 sequence: CASSIRSGGNTGELFF. The DNA of the CDR3 is TGTGCCAGTAGTATTCGCAGCGGGGGAAACACCGGGGAGCTGTTTTTT. Based on the CDR3 plus reference TRBV19 and TRBJ2-2, the full variable domain is DGGITQSPKYLFRKEGQNVTLSCEQNLNHDAMYWYRQDPGQGLRLIYYSQIVNDFQKGDIAEGYSVSREKKESFPLTVTSAQKNPTAFYLCASSIRSGGNTGELFFGEGSRLTVL.

The chain joins TRBV6-5 to TRBJ1-3; the D gene is possibly TRBD1 (5 bases). Trimming took 7 bases from V and 5 from J, leaving 12 bases between them. CDR3 size: 13 residues. CDR1 is MNHEY and CDR2 is SVGAGI in the germline V gene. CDR3 protein: CASTSQGRNTIYF. DNA for the CDR3: TGTGCCAGCACGTCCCAGGGTCGAAACACCATATATTTT.

This clone has more than one count but fewer than ten. The chain joins TRBV30 to TRBJ1-2, with a tentative D call TRBD1 (5 bases). Germline assignment: CDR1 GTSNPN and CDR2 SVGIG (reference sequence). The CDR3 loop spans 20 amino acids. Trimming stripped 3 bases from V and 8 bases from J, with 37 bases between. CDR3 nucleotides: TGTGCCTGGAGCGTGCCCCGGACTCTCACAGAGGATCTTGTGGGGGGAGGCTACACCTTC. Protein product: CAWSVPRTLTEDLVGGGYTF.

The chain employs TRBV9 and TRBJ2-7; unclear D gene. V lost 0 bases and J lost 6, with 13 bases in between. The CDR3 extends over 14 amino acids. CDR1 SGDLS and CDR2 YYNGEE come from the germline V gene. In nucleotides, the CDR3 is TGTGCCAGCAGCGTAGTAGCTATCTCTGGCGAGCAGTACTTC. This codes for CASSVVAISGEQYF.

The chain has TRBV6-5 and TRBJ2-3; no clear D. The V and J ends lost 6 bases and 1 base respectively, with 14 bases between them. CDR1 is MNHEY and CDR2 is SVGAGI in the germline V gene. CDR3 length equals 15 residues. CDR3 protein: CASRNGGIGTDTQYF. The CDR3 bases are TGTGCCAGCAGGAATGGCGGTATTGGCACAGATACGCAGTATTTT.

The chain carries TRBV10-1 and TRBJ1-5; 8 bases align to TRBD1. CDR1 and CDR2 from the germline V gene are WNHNN and SYGVQD (reference sequence). CDR3 length: 17 amino acids. V was clipped by 7 bases and J by 0 bases; unmatched bases: 11. Written as DNA, the CDR3 is TGCGCCAGCAACCCAGGACAGGGCCTTAATAGCAATCAGCCCCAGCATTTT. Translation gives CASNPGQGLNSNQPQHF.

The rearrangement uses TRBV30 and TRBJ2-7; possible D gene TRBD1, 5 bases. CDR3 length: 12 residues. Trimming cost V 1 base and J 6 bases, with 10 bases left between them. CDR1 is GTSNPN, CDR2 SVGIG, per germline (reference sequence). The CDR3 loop is CAWSAGISEQYF. The CDR3 DNA follows: TGTGCCTGGAGTGCAGGGATATCCGAGCAGTACTTC.

This rearrangement joins TRBV7-9 to TRBJ2-7; no firm D call. Germline values: CDR1 SEHNR, CDR2 FQNEAQ (reference sequence). The CDR3 extends over 15 amino acids. V was shortened by 5 bases and J by 3 bases, with 17 bases between the two germline ends. CDR3 DNA: TGTGCCAGCAGCCCCCCCCGCAGGTTTCGCTACGAGCAGTACTTC. Protein product: CASSPPRRFRYEQYF.

The chain employs TRBV15 and TRBJ2-2; 7 bases map to TRBD1. Losses at the gene ends were 3 bases for V and 7 bases for J; bases not matched to a gene: 2. Germline V gives CDR1 LNHNV, CDR2 YYDKDF (reference sequence). This CDR3 has 13 residues. CDR3 DNA sequence: TGTGCCACCAGCAGGGGGGACAGCGGGGAGCTGTTTTTT. It translates to CATSRGDSGELFF.

This rearrangement joins TRBV14 to TRBJ1-6; no reliable D call. CDR3 length equals 16 residues. Germline V lookup: CDR1 SGHDN, CDR2 FVKESK. The V end was cut by 2 bases, the J end by 7 bases, with 15 bases between. The CDR3 DNA reads as TGTGCCAGCAGCCAAAGGTCTTATGGGCAAAATTCACCCCTCCACTTT. Amino acid sequence: CASSQRSYGQNSPLHF.

The chain combines TRBV6-1 with TRBJ2-1, with D possibly matching TRBD2 (6 bases). The V gene's germline CDR1 is MNHNS and CDR2 SASEGT. The CDR3 is 12 residues long. V lost 3 bases, J lost 12 bases, and 12 bases lay in between. The CDR3 loop reads CASSEWRARQFF. The CDR3 DNA reads as TGTGCCAGCAGTGAGTGGAGGGCCCGGCAGTTCTTC.